Below, 3 T cell receptor beta chains from the same sample are listed, as sequenced in a study of shared clonotypes between healthy human individuals. Data came from immunoSEQ multiplex PCR; TCRdb stores just in-frame clones and leaves some out. The table records over 800,000 clones, around 92% of them present only once. Naive-designated CD8 cells lacked CD45RO, were positively enriched for CCR7, and omitted terminally differentiated effector memory CD45RA+ cells. Source material: naive CD8+ T cells sorted from blood. The receptors were gathered from a man aged 25-45 years in good health.

This clone occurred once. This chain connects TRBV6-5 to TRBJ2-7; unclear D gene. The CDR3 sequence is 14 residues long. V dropped 6 bases and J dropped 6 bases, with 18 bases sitting between them. The germline V gene encodes CDR1 MNHEY and CDR2 SVGAGI. CDR3 nucleotide sequence: TGTGCCAGCAGCCTACGAAGGGCCGCACTCGAGCAGTACTTC. This sequence encodes CASSLRRAALEQYF.

The V call is TRBV19, the J call TRBJ2-3; TRBD2 matches 12 bases. The CDR3 length is 17 residues. V was pared by 0 bases and J by 4 bases, with 5 bases of the junction left unmatched. CDR1 and CDR2 from the germline V gene are LNHDA and SQIVND (reference sequence). The CDR3 DNA is TGTGCCAGTAGTATAGACGCTAGCGGGAGGGCGGCAGATACGCAGTATTTT. Translated: CASSIDASGRAADTQYF. Variable domain in full (rest from reference TRBV19 and TRBJ2-3): DGGITQSPKYLFRKEGQNVTLSCEQNLNHDAMYWYRQDPGQGLRLIYYSQIVNDFQKGDIAEGYSVSREKKESFPLTVTSAQKNPTAFYLCASSIDASGRAADTQYFGPGTRLTVL.

This clone was recorded only once. The chain has TRBV4-1 and TRBJ2-7; a possible D gene is TRBD2 (6 bases). The V gene's germline CDR1 is MGHRA and CDR2 YSYEKL. V gave up 3 bases and J gave up 3 bases, with 21 bases separating them. The CDR3 spans 17 residues. The CDR3: CASSQGSFPGEVYEQYF. The DNA for the CDR3 is TGCGCCAGCAGCCAGGGGTCATTTCCCGGGGAGGTCTACGAGCAGTACTTC.